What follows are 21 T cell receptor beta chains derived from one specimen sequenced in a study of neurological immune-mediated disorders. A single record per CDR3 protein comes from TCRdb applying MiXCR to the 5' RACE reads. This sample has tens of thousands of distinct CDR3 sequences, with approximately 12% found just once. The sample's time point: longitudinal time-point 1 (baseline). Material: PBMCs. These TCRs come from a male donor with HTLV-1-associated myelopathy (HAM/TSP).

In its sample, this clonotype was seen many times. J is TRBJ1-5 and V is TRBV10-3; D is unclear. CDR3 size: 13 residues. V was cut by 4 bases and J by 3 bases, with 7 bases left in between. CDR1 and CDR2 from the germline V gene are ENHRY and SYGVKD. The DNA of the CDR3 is TGTGCCATCAGTGGGAACTACAATCAGCCCCAGCATTTT. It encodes CAISGNYNQPQHF.

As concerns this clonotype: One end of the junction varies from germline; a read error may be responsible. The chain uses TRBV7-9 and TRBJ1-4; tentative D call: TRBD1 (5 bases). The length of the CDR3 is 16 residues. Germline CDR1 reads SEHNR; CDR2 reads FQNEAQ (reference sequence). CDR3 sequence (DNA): TGCTCCAGCAGCACCGTATCAGGGACAACTAATGAAAAACTGTTTTTT. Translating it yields CSSSTVSGTTNEKLFF.

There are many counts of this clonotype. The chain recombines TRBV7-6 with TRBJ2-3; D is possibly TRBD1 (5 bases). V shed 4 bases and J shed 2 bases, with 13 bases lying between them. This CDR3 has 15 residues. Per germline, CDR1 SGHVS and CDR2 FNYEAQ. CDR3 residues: CASSSPTDITDTQYF. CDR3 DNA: TGTGCCAGCAGCTCTCCGACAGACATCACAGATACGCAGTATTTT.

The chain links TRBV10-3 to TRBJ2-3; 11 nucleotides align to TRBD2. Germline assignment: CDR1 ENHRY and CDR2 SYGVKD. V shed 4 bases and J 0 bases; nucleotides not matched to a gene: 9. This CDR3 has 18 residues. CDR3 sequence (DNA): TGTGCCATCAGTGGTATTAGGAGGACTAGCGGGAGCACAGATACGCAGTATTTT. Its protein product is CAISGIRRTSGSTDTQYF.

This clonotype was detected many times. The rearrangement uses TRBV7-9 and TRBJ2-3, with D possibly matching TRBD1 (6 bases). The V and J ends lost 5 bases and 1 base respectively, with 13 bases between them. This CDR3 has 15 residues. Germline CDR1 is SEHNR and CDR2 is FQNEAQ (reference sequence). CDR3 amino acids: CASSTPKGGTDTQYF. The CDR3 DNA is TGTGCCAGCAGCACACCGAAGGGGGGCACAGATACGCAGTATTTT.

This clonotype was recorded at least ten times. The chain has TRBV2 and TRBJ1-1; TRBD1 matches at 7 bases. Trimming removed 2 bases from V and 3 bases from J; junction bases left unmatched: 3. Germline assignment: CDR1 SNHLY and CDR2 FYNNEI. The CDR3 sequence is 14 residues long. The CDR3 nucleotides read TGTGCCAGCAGTGAAAGGGGGCAGTACACTGAAGCTTTCTTT. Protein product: CASSERGQYTEAFF.

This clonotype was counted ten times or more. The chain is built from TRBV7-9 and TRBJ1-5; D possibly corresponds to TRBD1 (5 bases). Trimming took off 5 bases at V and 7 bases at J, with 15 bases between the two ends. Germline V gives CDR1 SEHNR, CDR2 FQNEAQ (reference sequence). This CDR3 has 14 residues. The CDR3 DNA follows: TGTGCCAGCAGCGAAACGGGGCAGGGCCAGCCCCAGCATTTT. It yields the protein CASSETGQGQPQHF.

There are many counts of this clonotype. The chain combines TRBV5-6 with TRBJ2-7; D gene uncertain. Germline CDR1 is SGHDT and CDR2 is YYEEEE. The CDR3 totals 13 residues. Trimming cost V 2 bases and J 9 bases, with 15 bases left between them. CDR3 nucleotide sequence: TGTGCCAGCAGCTTCGGTCAGGTTTGGGGGCAGTACTTC. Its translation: CASSFGQVWGQYF. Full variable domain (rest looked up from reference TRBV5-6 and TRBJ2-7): DAGVTQSPTHLIKTRGQQVTLRCSPKSGHDTVSWYQQALGQGPQFIFQYYEEEERQRGNFPDRFSGHQFPNYSSELNVNALLLGDSALYLCASSFGQVWGQYFGPGTRLTVT.

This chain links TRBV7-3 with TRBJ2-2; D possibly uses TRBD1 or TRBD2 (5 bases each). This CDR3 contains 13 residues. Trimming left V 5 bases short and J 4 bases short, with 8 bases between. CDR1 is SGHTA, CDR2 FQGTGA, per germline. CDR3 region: CASSRGGTGELFF. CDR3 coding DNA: TGTGCCAGCAGCCGGGGCGGCACCGGGGAGCTGTTTTTT. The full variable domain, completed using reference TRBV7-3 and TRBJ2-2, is GAGVSQTPSNKVTEKGKYVELRCDPISGHTALYWYRQSLGQGPEFLIYFQGTGAADDSGLPNDRFFAVRPEGSVSTLKIQRTERGDSAVYLCASSRGGTGELFFGEGSRLTVL.

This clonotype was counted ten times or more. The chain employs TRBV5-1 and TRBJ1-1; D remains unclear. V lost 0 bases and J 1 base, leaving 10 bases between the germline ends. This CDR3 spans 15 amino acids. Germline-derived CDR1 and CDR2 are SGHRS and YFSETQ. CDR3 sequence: CASSLGGGQNTEAFF. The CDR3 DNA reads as TGCGCCAGCAGCTTGGGTGGAGGGCAGAACACTGAAGCTTTCTTT.

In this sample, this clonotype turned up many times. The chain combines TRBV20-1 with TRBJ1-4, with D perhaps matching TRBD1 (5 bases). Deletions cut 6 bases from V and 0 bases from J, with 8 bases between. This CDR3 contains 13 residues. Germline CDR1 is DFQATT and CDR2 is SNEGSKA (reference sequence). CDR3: CSARQSTNEKLFF. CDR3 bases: TGCAGTGCCAGACAGTCAACTAATGAAAAACTGTTTTTT.

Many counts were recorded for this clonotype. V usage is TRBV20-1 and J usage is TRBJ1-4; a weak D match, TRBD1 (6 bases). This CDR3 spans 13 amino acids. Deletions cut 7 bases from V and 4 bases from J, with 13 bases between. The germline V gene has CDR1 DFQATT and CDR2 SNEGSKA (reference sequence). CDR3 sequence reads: CSVPGHINEKLFF. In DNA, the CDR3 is TGCAGTGTCCCGGGACACATTAATGAAAAACTGTTTTTT.

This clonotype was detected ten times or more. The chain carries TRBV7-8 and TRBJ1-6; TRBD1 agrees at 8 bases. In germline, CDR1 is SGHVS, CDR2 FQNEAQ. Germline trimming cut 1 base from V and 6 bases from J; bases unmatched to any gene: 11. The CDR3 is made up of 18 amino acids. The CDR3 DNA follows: TGTGCCAGCAGCTTAGTCGGTTCGACAGGGGCGTTTAATTCACCCCTCCACTTT. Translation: CASSLVGSTGAFNSPLHF.

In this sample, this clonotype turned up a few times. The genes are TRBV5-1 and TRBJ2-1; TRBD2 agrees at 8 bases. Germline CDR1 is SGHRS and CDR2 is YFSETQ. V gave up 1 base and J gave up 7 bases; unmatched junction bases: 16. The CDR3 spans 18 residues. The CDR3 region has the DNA TGCGCCAGCAGCTTGTACCTCGCGGGAGGACGGAAAAGTAATGAGCAGTTCTTC. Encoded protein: CASSLYLAGGRKSNEQFF.

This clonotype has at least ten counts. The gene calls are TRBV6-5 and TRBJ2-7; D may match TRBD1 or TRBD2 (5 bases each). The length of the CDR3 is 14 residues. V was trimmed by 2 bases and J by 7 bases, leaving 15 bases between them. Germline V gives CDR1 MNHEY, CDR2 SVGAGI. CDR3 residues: CASSYGTQRSEQYF. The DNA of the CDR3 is TGTGCCAGCAGTTACGGGACCCAGCGGAGTGAGCAGTACTTC.

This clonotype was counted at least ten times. CDR3: CASSQEQTGANVLTF. The CDR3, as DNA: TGCGCCAGCAGCCAAGAGCAGACTGGGGCCAACGTCCTGACTTTC. J is TRBJ2-6 and V is TRBV4-3; D is undetermined. V shed 0 bases and J shed 2 bases, with 5 bases lying between them. CDR3 length: 15 residues. CDR1 and CDR2 from the germline V gene are LGHNA and YSLEER.

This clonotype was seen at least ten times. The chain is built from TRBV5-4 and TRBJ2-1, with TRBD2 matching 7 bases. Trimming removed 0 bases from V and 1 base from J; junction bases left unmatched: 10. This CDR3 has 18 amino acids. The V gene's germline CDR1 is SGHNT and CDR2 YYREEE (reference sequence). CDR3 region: CASSLALIPGGSYNEQFF. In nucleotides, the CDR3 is TGTGCCAGCAGCTTGGCCTTAATCCCGGGGGGATCCTACAATGAGCAGTTCTTC.

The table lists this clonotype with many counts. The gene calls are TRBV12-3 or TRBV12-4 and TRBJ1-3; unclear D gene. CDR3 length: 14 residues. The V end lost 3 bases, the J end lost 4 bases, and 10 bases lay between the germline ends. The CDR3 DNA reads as TGTGCCAGCAGTTTGAGGCACCTAGGAAACACCATATATTTT. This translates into CASSLRHLGNTIYF.

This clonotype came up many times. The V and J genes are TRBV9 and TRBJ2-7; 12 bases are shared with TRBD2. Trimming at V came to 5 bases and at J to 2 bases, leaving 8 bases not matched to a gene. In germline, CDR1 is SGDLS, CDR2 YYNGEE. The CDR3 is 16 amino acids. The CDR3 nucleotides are TGTGCCAGCAGTCCTACTAGCGGGGGGCCCCCCTACGAGCAGTACTTC. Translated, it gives CASSPTSGGPPYEQYF.

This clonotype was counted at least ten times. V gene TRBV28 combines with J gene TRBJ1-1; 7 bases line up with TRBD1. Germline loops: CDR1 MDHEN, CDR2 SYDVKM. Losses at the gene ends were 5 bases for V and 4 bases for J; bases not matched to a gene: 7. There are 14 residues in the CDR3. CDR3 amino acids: CASSSGQAGTEAFF. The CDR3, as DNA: TGTGCCAGCAGTAGCGGACAGGCGGGCACTGAAGCTTTCTTT. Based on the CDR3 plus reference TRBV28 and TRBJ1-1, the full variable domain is DVKVTQSSRYLVKRTGEKVFLECVQDMDHENMFWYRQDPGLGLRLIYFSYDVKMKEKGDIPEGYSVSREKKERFSLILESASTNQTSMYLCASSSGQAGTEAFFGQGTRLTVV.

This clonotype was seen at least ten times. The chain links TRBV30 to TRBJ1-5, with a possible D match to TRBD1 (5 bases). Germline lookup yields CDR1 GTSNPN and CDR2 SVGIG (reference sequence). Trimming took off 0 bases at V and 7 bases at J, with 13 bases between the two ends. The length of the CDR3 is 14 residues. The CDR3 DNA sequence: TGTGCCTGGAGTGTACGGGGGGTAGGGCAGCCCCAGCATTTT. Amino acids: CAWSVRGVGQPQHF.